This TCR beta chain was recorded in a study of CD8 T cells in ankylosing spondylitis (dated by TCRdb to 2016 to 2017). In terms of the full investigation: The study set out to find disease-linked TCR variants by profiling T cell receptor beta repertoires in ankylosing spondylitis patients and healthy donors. The whole study cohort included about a hundred healthy donors and 20 to 25 ankylosing spondylitis patients. Samples of peripheral blood were taken, and for ankylosing spondylitis patients, synovial fluid was collected as well. Broad study findings and their caveats: A TCR beta motif of 8 or 9 highly homologous amino acid variants appeared characteristic of blood from ankylosing spondylitis patients. The disease-linked clones were reported as significantly enriched in matched synovial fluid samples from ankylosing spondylitis patients. The disease-linked clones had a CD8+ phenotype and were found at relatively low frequencies in peripheral blood. Some motif variants were previously reported in synovial fluid and blood of reactive arthritis patients, suggesting common disease-initiation mechanisms.

TCRdb lists the instrument as Illumina HiSeq 2500. Quantitative 5'-RACE with molecular barcodes was used to prepare TCR beta libraries. From the authors' description of their analysis: Disease-linked TCR variants were identified with a new computational method built on a probabilistic model of VDJ rearrangement. In TCRdb, the public reads were trimmed at Q25 with fastp and aligned with MiXCR, with productive beta chains retained. Each CDR3 protein appears once, grouped with its most common genes and DNA. These V and J calls derive from TCRdb rather than the authors' analysis. The sample includes almost 400,000 distinct CDR3 sequences, with around 24% observed a single time. The ten largest make up about a sixth of the sample. This clonotype was seen a few times. Its target antigen remains unknown. No much larger clone is present one base from it, and per-base qualities are unavailable. CDR1 MRHNA and CDR2 SNTAGT were looked up in the germline V gene. The V end loses 8 bases and the J end loses 5 bases, and a stretch of 20 bases separates them. From the cysteine up to the phenylalanine, the CDR3 has a length of 15 residues. Only CDR3 DNA remains: 45 bases, in frame from the first base.

Sequenced: blood, either unsorted or a sorted T cell fraction (not recorded which). The clonotype originates from a male donor with ankylosing spondylitis. This receptor chain uses TRBV6-4 and TRBJ2-3; the D call is tentative, TRBD1 or TRBD2, as each matches 6 bases. The DNA sequence is given as TGTGCCAGCTCAGAATTCGGGGGCGAGGGAGATACGCAGTATTTT. Translated, this is CASSEFGGEGDTQYF.